Shown below are 27 T cell receptor beta chains from a single sample sequenced in a study of human T cells and chemical hapten exposure. TCRdb analysed the RACE reads with MiXCR anew, one entry per CDR3 protein. The profile shows about 81,000 distinct CDR3 sequences, approximately 8% of them singletons. The sample's time point: patch test 1, 2 weeks after DPC sensitization. Treatment in this sample: therapeutic diphenylcyclopropenone sensitization with weekly scalp DPC. The sequencing here drew on whole blood, taken in connection with sensitization to the hapten diphenylcyclopropenone (DPC). The source of these receptors is a woman between 25 and 40 years old with alopecia areata. Some clones in this sample may be carry-over from other donors' samples.

This sequence joins TRBV10-3 and TRBJ1-2; D may be TRBD1 (5 bases). Germline assignment: CDR1 ENHRY and CDR2 SYGVKD. The germline V and J ends were trimmed by 5 bases and 6 bases, with 19 bases remaining between them. The CDR3 sequence is 15 residues long. The CDR3, as DNA: TGTGCCATCAGTCGGACGGGACGACCAGGCGATGGCTACACCTTC. Residues: CAISRTGRPGDGYTF.

This clonotype was observed at least ten times. The chain couples TRBV3-1 to TRBJ2-5; D is ambiguous. Germline V gene sequence: CDR1 LGHDT, CDR2 YNNKEL (reference sequence). The CDR3 covers 15 residues. V was shortened by 0 bases and J by 4 bases, with 12 bases between the two germline ends. CDR3 in amino acids: CASSQDLWSRETQYF. CDR3 nucleotides: TGTGCCAGCAGCCAAGATCTTTGGTCTAGAGAGACCCAGTACTTC.

This clonotype has ten or more counts. The V gene is TRBV12-3 or TRBV12-4, the J gene TRBJ1-2; perhaps TRBD1 as D (5 bases). This CDR3 is 13 amino acids long. The ends were cut back, 6 bases at V and 3 bases at J, with 11 bases in the middle. The CDR3 region is CASRSGWDYGYTF. CDR3 nucleotide sequence: TGTGCCAGCAGGTCAGGGTGGGACTATGGCTACACCTTC.

This clonotype occurred many times. The V and J genes are TRBV13 and TRBJ2-7; 9 nucleotides line up with TRBD1. The CDR3 is 14 residues long. Germline V gene sequence: CDR1 PRHDT, CDR2 FYEKMQ (reference sequence). J lost 5 bases, V lost 4 bases, and 6 bases had no gene match. CDR3 in DNA: TGTGCCAGCAGCTCTCCGGGACAGGGAGACGAGCAGTACTTC. It specifies CASSSPGQGDEQYF.

This clonotype has at least ten counts. This chain links TRBV27 with TRBJ2-7, with D possibly being TRBD1 or TRBD2 (5 bases each). Looked up from germline, CDR1 is MNHEY and CDR2 is SMNVEV (reference sequence). CDR3 size: 14 residues. V lost 6 bases and J 4 bases, leaving 16 bases between the germline ends. The CDR3 region is CASRRDPLGYEQYF. CDR3 DNA: TGTGCCAGCAGACGGGACCCTCTAGGGTACGAGCAGTACTTC.

This clonotype has just a few counts. The chain employs TRBV5-1 and TRBJ1-6; perhaps TRBD1 as D (5 bases). Germline CDR1 reads SGHRS; CDR2 reads YFSETQ. The CDR3 spans 13 residues. Trimming shortened V by 4 bases and J by 6 bases, and 8 bases separated the two germline ends. This CDR3 is CASSPGGNSPLHF. The CDR3 DNA follows: TGCGCCAGCAGCCCGGGGGGTAATTCACCCCTCCACTTT.

This chain uses TRBV6-2 or TRBV6-3 with TRBJ2-7; D may be TRBD1 or TRBD2 (5 bases each). V shed 2 bases and J shed 2 bases, with 10 bases lying between them. Germline loops: CDR1 MNHEY, CDR2 SVGEGT. This CDR3 has 14 amino acids. CDR3 nucleotides: TGTGCCAGCAGTTACCCGGGGCCCACCTACGAGCAGTACTTC. It codes for CASSYPGPTYEQYF.

On this clonotype: Since a much larger clone is just one base distant, this may be a read error. The J gene is TRBJ1-4, the V gene TRBV29-1; 7 bases map to TRBD1. Looked up from germline, CDR1 is SQVTM and CDR2 is ANQGSEA. The length of the CDR3 is 13 residues. The V gene end was trimmed by 4 bases and the J gene end by 8 bases; junction bases not matched to a gene: 7. The DNA of the CDR3 is TGCAGCGTTGGTAGCAGGGGGAACGAAAAACTGTTTTTT. It yields the protein CSVGSRGNEKLFF. Variable domain in full (rest from reference TRBV29-1 and TRBJ1-4): SAVISQKPSRDICQRGTSLTIQCQVDSQVTMMFWYRQQPGQSLTLIATANQGSEATYESGFVIDKFPISRPNLTFSTLTVSNMSPEDSSIYLCSVGSRGNEKLFFGSGTQLSVL.

This clonotype has ten or more counts. The rearrangement links TRBV6-2 or TRBV6-3 to TRBJ2-5; no clear D gene. CDR3 length: 15 amino acids. Germline V gene sequence: CDR1 MNHEY, CDR2 SVGEGT. V lost 0 bases and J lost 2, with 10 bases in between. The CDR3 DNA reads as TGTGCCAGCAGTTACTCGATTTGGGAACAAGAGACCCAGTACTTC. Encoded protein: CASSYSIWEQETQYF.

This clonotype was recorded at least ten times. The chain couples TRBV19 to TRBJ2-5, with D perhaps TRBD1 (5 bases). The CDR3 is 13 residues long. CDR1 LNHDA and CDR2 SQIVND come from the germline V gene (reference sequence). The germline V and J ends were trimmed by 9 bases and 4 bases, with 15 bases remaining between them. CDR3 region: CASSTQVGETQYF. The CDR3 DNA sequence: TGTGCCAGCAGCACACAGGTGGGAGAGACCCAGTACTTC.

This clonotype was seen many times. This chain links TRBV6-2 or TRBV6-3 with TRBJ2-1; TRBD2 is a possible D gene (6 bases). CDR3 length: 15 amino acids. V was shortened by 6 bases and J by 4 bases, with 16 bases between the two germline ends. Germline lookup yields CDR1 MNHEY and CDR2 SVGEGT. The CDR3 sequence: CASRDTRTTYNEQFF. The CDR3 bases are TGTGCCAGCAGAGATACTAGGACTACTTACAATGAGCAGTTCTTC.

This clonotype was counted ten times or more. The chain employs TRBV20-1 and TRBJ1-5; TRBD1 agrees at 9 bases. Germline lookup yields CDR1 DFQATT and CDR2 SNEGSKA (reference sequence). The V segment lost 1 base and the J segment 5 bases; nucleotides outside the gene matches: 6. This CDR3 is built from 15 residues. This CDR3 reads CSARVVGQGDQPQHF. The CDR3 nucleotides are TGCAGTGCTAGAGTTGTGGGACAGGGCGATCAGCCCCAGCATTTT.

The chain is built from TRBV7-2 and TRBJ1-6; a possible D gene is TRBD1 (5 bases). Germline CDR1 is SGHTA and CDR2 is FQGNSA. V was clipped by 1 base and J by 6 bases, with 13 bases between them. The length of the CDR3 is 16 residues. CDR3 in DNA: TGTGCCAGCAGCTTAGTAGCAGGGCGATTTAATTCACCCCTCCACTTT. Translated, it gives CASSLVAGRFNSPLHF.

This clonotype was counted at least ten times. V and J are TRBV20-1 and TRBJ2-5; D is perhaps TRBD1 or TRBD2 (6 bases each). The CDR3 is 13 amino acids. The V and J ends lost 3 bases and 4 bases respectively, with 12 bases between them. The V gene's germline CDR1 is DFQATT and CDR2 SNEGSKA (reference sequence). The CDR3 here is CSASLGGGETQYF. The CDR3 bases are TGCAGTGCTAGCCTAGGAGGGGGAGAGACCCAGTACTTC.

There are many counts of this clonotype. This chain joins TRBV6-5 and TRBJ1-3, with D unresolved. The CDR3 spans 13 residues. Per the germline V gene, CDR1 is MNHEY and CDR2 is SVGAGI. V was clipped by 0 bases and J by 2 bases, with 2 bases between them. The CDR3 nucleotides read TGTGCCAGCAGTTACTCCGCTGGAAACACCATATATTTT. Translating gives CASSYSAGNTIYF.

The sample holds many counts of this clonotype. The chain has TRBV23-1 and TRBJ2-5; 7 bases match TRBD2. TRBV23-1 is filed as an ORF, its function uncertain. The junction had 8 bases not matched to a gene; V was cut back by 0 bases and J by 4 bases. The CDR3 has 16 amino acids. In DNA form, the CDR3 reads TGCGCCAGCAGTCAATCGAGCGGGGAACGGTTAGAGACCCAGTACTTC. The encoded protein is CASSQSSGERLETQYF.

The rearrangement links TRBV3-1 to TRBJ1-5; 8 bases align to TRBD1. There are 14 residues in the CDR3. Germline assignment: CDR1 LGHDT and CDR2 YNNKEL (reference sequence). The trim removed 3 bases at V and 5 bases at J, leaving 3 bases unmatched. The CDR3 here is CASSHRQGHQPQHF. The CDR3 coding sequence is TGTGCCAGCAGCCACAGACAGGGGCATCAGCCCCAGCATTTT.

This clonotype was seen ten or more times. The CDR3 loop reads CASSLSRGGYQETQYF. In nucleotides, the CDR3 is TGCGCCAGCAGCTTGAGTAGAGGGGGCTACCAAGAGACCCAGTACTTC. The genes are TRBV5-1 and TRBJ2-5; TRBD1 matches at 7 bases. The V segment lost 1 base and the J segment 0 bases; nucleotides outside the gene matches: 6. CDR3 length: 16 amino acids. From germline, CDR1 is SGHRS and CDR2 YFSETQ.

About this clonotype: A much more abundant neighbour one base away suggests this may be a read error. This chain links TRBV30 with TRBJ1-6; D perhaps matches TRBD1 (6 bases). The V gene's germline CDR1 is GTSNPN and CDR2 SVGIG (reference sequence). Deletions cut 4 bases from V and 10 bases from J, with 14 bases between. This CDR3 has 13 residues. The CDR3 protein is CAWNWAGESPLHF. The CDR3 bases are TGTGCCTGGAATTGGGCAGGGGAATCACCCCTCCACTTT.

This rearrangement joins TRBV21-1 to TRBJ1-5; TRBD1, the D gene given by the table, was not confirmed from the DNA. TRBV21-1 is shown as a pseudogene. The CDR3 has 20 amino acids. In nucleotides, the CDR3 is TGTGCCAGCAGCAGCATTTTTAACAGGGCCATAAGCCTGTACAATCAGCCCCAGCATTTT. This codes for CASSSIFNRAISLYNQPQHF.

This clonotype was detected many times. The chain carries TRBV15 and TRBJ1-4; D is undetermined. CDR3 length equals 14 residues. V was trimmed by 5 bases and J by 4 bases, leaving 11 bases between them. The germline CDR1 and CDR2 sequences are LNHNV and YYDKDF (reference sequence). The CDR3 DNA reads TGTGCCACCAGCTTTGGCGGGTATAATGAAAAACTGTTTTTT. It encodes CATSFGGYNEKLFF.

There are a few counts of this clonotype. The V and J genes are TRBV9 and TRBJ1-2; no definite D call. The CDR3 has 14 amino acids. Germline V gene sequence: CDR1 SGDLS, CDR2 YYNGEE. Trimming left V 3 bases short and J 0 bases short, with 9 bases between. The DNA of the CDR3 is TGTGCCAGCAGCGCCGCAGTTACTAACTATGGCTACACCTTC. This translates into CASSAAVTNYGYTF. The full variable domain, its missing parts supplied by reference TRBV9 and TRBJ1-2, is DSGVTQTPKHLITATGQRVTLRCSPRSGDLSVYWYQQSLDQGLQFLIQYYNGEERAKGNILERFSAQQFPDLHSELNLSSLELGDSALYFCASSAAVTNYGYTFGSGTRLTVV.

The chain couples TRBV29-1 to TRBJ2-5, with D unresolved. Germline CDR1 is SQVTM and CDR2 is ANQGSEA. The CDR3 extends over 12 amino acids. Between the trimmed V and J ends, which lost 4 bases and 4 bases, there was a span of 10 bases. The CDR3 coding sequence is TGCAGCGTTGGCCAGCGAATAGAGACCCAGTACTTC. It codes for CSVGQRIETQYF.

This clonotype was seen repeatedly, ten times or more. The V and J genes are TRBV9 and TRBJ2-5, with 7 bases identical to TRBD2. The trim removed 0 bases at V and 9 bases at J, leaving 11 bases unmatched. This CDR3 spans 15 amino acids. The germline gives CDR1 SGDLS, CDR2 YYNGEE. CDR3 residues: CASSVGPAGPGPQYF. CDR3 sequence (DNA): TGTGCCAGCAGCGTAGGCCCAGCGGGGCCGGGGCCCCAGTACTTC.

There are many counts of this clonotype. The V call is TRBV29-1, the J call TRBJ2-5, with 11 bases identical to TRBD1. This CDR3 contains 14 residues. V was pared by 6 bases and J by 0 bases, with 3 bases of the junction left unmatched. CDR1 and CDR2 (germline): SQVTM, ANQGSEA. Here the CDR3 DNA reads TGCAGCGTCCGGGACAGGGGGTACCAAGAGACCCAGTACTTC. Its protein product is CSVRDRGYQETQYF.

This clonotype was seen at least ten times. V usage is TRBV3-1 and J usage is TRBJ1-6; 9 nucleotides match TRBD1. The CDR3 extends over 15 amino acids. After removal of 2 bases from V and 7 bases from J, the junction contained 3 bases not matched to a gene. CDR1 is LGHDT, CDR2 YNNKEL, per germline (reference sequence). The CDR3 DNA sequence: TGTGCCAGCAGCCAAAACAGGGGGCAGAATTCACCCCTCCACTTT. Translating gives CASSQNRGQNSPLHF.

This clonotype was counted between two and nine times. The V gene is TRBV27, the J gene TRBJ2-3; D is ambiguous. The CDR3 consists of 12 residues. Germline-derived CDR1 and CDR2 are MNHEY and SMNVEV (reference sequence). V lost 3 bases to trimming and J lost 6 bases, with 7 bases between them. The CDR3 loop reads CASSFSGDTQYF. CDR3 DNA sequence: TGTGCCAGCAGTTTTTCCGGGGATACGCAGTATTTT.